Listed here are 28 T cell receptor beta chains from one sample, sequenced in a study of T-cell memory formation after mild COVID-19. TCRdb processed the 5' RACE reads anew with MiXCR; each CDR3 protein has one entry. Of almost 550,000 distinct CDR3 sequences in the sample, around 21% were seen once. The sample was PBMCs or a T cell subset sorted from them (not recorded which). These receptors originate from an adult woman who had mild COVID-19 (a few samples of this study predate the infection). Cell type and time point are not known.

J is TRBJ2-3 and V is TRBV6-2 or TRBV6-3, with 8 bases matching TRBD2. The germline V gene has CDR1 MNHEY and CDR2 SVGEGT. Trimming took 6 bases from V and 10 from J; bases not matched to a gene: 15. The CDR3 has 15 residues. The CDR3 protein is CASSRYSGTVPAQYF. The CDR3 DNA is TGTGCCAGCAGCCGTTATAGCGGGACCGTCCCGGCGCAGTATTTT.

The gene calls are TRBV10-3 and TRBJ1-1; 7 bases are a match to TRBD1. The V and J ends lost 4 bases and 7 bases, in that order; junction bases with no gene match: 6. From germline, CDR1 is ENHRY and CDR2 SYGVKD. The CDR3 has 13 amino acids. The CDR3 nucleotides are TGTGCCATCAGTGTCACAGGGGAGGGTGAAGCTTTCTTT. Translation: CAISVTGEGEAFF.

The chain links TRBV3-1 to TRBJ2-1, with D hard to call. Trimming took off 3 bases at V and 9 bases at J, with 9 bases between the two ends. There are 12 residues in the CDR3. Germline-derived CDR1 and CDR2 are LGHDT and YNNKEL (reference sequence). The CDR3 reads CASSQGLAEQFF. DNA for the CDR3: TGTGCCAGCAGCCAGGGCCTGGCTGAGCAGTTCTTC.

V and J are TRBV20-1 and TRBJ1-5, with unresolved D. The V gene's germline CDR1 is DFQATT and CDR2 SNEGSKA (reference sequence). V lost 3 bases and J 6 bases, leaving 18 bases between the germline ends. The CDR3 sequence is 15 residues long. CDR3 nucleotides: TGCAGTGCTAGTATTCCAGAGGAGTTTGGTCAGCCCCAGCATTTT. It specifies CSASIPEEFGQPQHF.

The J gene is TRBJ2-2, the V gene TRBV9, with TRBD1 identical over 7 bases. The V and J ends lost 0 bases and 4 bases, in that order; junction bases with no gene match: 9. Germline V gene data show CDR1 as SGDLS and CDR2 as YYNGEE. CDR3 length: 17 amino acids. CDR3 sequence: CASSVAGGNSGTGELFF. CDR3 nucleotides: TGTGCCAGCAGCGTAGCAGGGGGAAATTCGGGCACCGGGGAGCTGTTTTTT.

This clonotype was counted a few times. In DNA form, the CDR3 reads TGTGCCAGCAGTATCATCCAGGGACGTGGCGGCAATCAGCCCCAGCATTTT. It specifies CASSIIQGRGGNQPQHF. V and J are TRBV6-2 or TRBV6-3 and TRBJ1-5; D is perhaps TRBD1 (5 bases). The germline CDR1 and CDR2 sequences are MNHEY and SVGEGT. The V end was cut by 5 bases, the J end by 2 bases, with 19 bases between. There are 17 residues in the CDR3.

The chain employs TRBV30 and TRBJ2-7; perhaps TRBD1 as D (6 bases). Germline CDR1 and CDR2: GTSNPN and SVGIG (reference sequence). This CDR3 has 13 amino acids. V was shortened by 2 bases and J by 3 bases, with 11 bases between the two germline ends. CDR3 sequence: CAWSWDKGYEQYF. The DNA of the CDR3 is TGTGCCTGGAGTTGGGACAAGGGCTACGAGCAGTACTTC.

This clonotype was counted only a few times. J is TRBJ1-6 and V is TRBV29-1, with D unresolved. The CDR3 is 13 amino acids. Germline loops: CDR1 SQVTM, CDR2 ANQGSEA. Trimming pared 4 bases from V and 9 bases from J, leaving 13 bases between. The chain's CDR3 is CSVGTGMGSPLHF. The CDR3 DNA follows: TGCAGCGTTGGTACGGGGATGGGTTCACCCCTCCACTTT.

This clonotype was seen more than once but under ten times. The CDR3 DNA sequence: TGCGCCAGCAGCTTTGGGGAGTTCGGCACTGAAGCTTTCTTT. Protein: CASSFGEFGTEAFF. V is TRBV5-1 and J is TRBJ1-1; no definite D call. Germline assignment: CDR1 SGHRS and CDR2 YFSETQ. V was shortened by 2 bases and J by 4 bases, with 12 bases between the two germline ends. The CDR3 length is 14 residues.

This clonotype has just a few counts. The V gene is TRBV3-1, the J gene TRBJ2-1, with 9 bases aligning to TRBD2. The V segment lost 1 base and the J segment 5 bases; nucleotides outside the gene matches: 6. The CDR3 has 16 residues. Germline V gene data show CDR1 as LGHDT and CDR2 as YNNKEL (reference sequence). For the CDR3, the DNA is TGTGCCAGCAGCCAAGGGGTAGCGGGGGTTGACAATGAGCAGTTCTTC. This sequence encodes CASSQGVAGVDNEQFF.

This clonotype was detected ten times or more. The V call is TRBV4-3, the J call TRBJ2-4; the match to TRBD2 covers 10 bases. CDR3 length: 18 residues. The germline CDR1 and CDR2 sequences are LGHNA and YSLEER. With 0 bases clipped from V and 0 bases from J, the junction kept 5 bases outside the gene matches. The CDR3 reads CASSQDYLAGAAKNIQYF. CDR3 coding DNA: TGCGCCAGCAGCCAAGATTACCTAGCGGGGGCAGCCAAAAACATTCAGTACTTC.

The rearrangement uses TRBV11-2 and TRBJ1-1; the D is unclear. Germline loops: CDR1 SGHAT, CDR2 FQNNGV. This CDR3 is 14 amino acids long. Trimming took 0 bases from V and 1 from J, leaving 6 bases between them. The CDR3: CASSLEVTNTEAFF. CDR3 in DNA: TGTGCCAGCAGCTTAGAGGTGACGAACACTGAAGCTTTCTTT.

This sequence joins TRBV2 and TRBJ1-1; D remains unclear. The length of the CDR3 is 13 residues. CDR1 and CDR2 (germline): SNHLY, FYNNEI. V was clipped by 3 bases and J by 3 bases, with 8 bases between them. DNA for the CDR3: TGTGCCAGCAGTGACAGGCTATACACTGAAGCTTTCTTT. Translated: CASSDRLYTEAFF.

This clonotype occurred a few times. Sequence at one end of the junction differs from germline and may be a read error. J is TRBJ2-2 and V is TRBV7-7, with D possibly called TRBD1 or TRBD2 (5 bases each). This CDR3 has 14 amino acids. Germline assignment: CDR1 SSHAT and CDR2 FNYEAQ (reference sequence). This CDR3 is CASSFGTRGGELFF. The CDR3 DNA reads TGTGCTAGCAGCTTTGGGACCCGTGGTGGGGAGCTGTTTTTT.

CDR3 sequence: CSAEKTGTGNYGYTF. CDR3 coding DNA: TGCAGTGCTGAGAAAACCGGGACAGGGAACTATGGCTACACCTTC. The chain uses TRBV20-1 and TRBJ1-2; 9 nucleotides agree with TRBD1. V shed 5 bases and J 2 bases; nucleotides not matched to a gene: 9. The CDR3 is 15 residues long. The V gene's germline CDR1 is DFQATT and CDR2 SNEGSKA (reference sequence).

This clonotype has just a few counts. This rearrangement joins TRBV7-9 to TRBJ2-1; TRBD2 matches at 7 bases. V dropped 11 bases and J dropped 6; count of bases not matched to a gene: 1. The CDR3 loop spans 10 amino acids. Germline V gives CDR1 SEHNR, CDR2 FQNEAQ (reference sequence). The CDR3 DNA reads as TGTGCCGGGGGGGGCAATGAGCAGTTCTTC. Its protein product is CAGGGNEQFF.

Many counts were recorded for this clonotype. The CDR3 reads CASSLGGTEQYF. CDR3 nucleotides: TGTGCCAGCAGCTTGGGCGGGACCGAGCAGTACTTC. V and J are TRBV7-9 and TRBJ2-7; possibly TRBD2 for D (6 bases). The CDR3 has 12 residues. Germline V gene lookup returns CDR1 SEHNR and CDR2 FQNEAQ (reference sequence). Trimming removed 3 bases at V and 6 bases at J, with 9 bases between.

Ten or more counts support this clonotype. The J gene is TRBJ2-1, the V gene TRBV18; TRBD2 matches at 10 bases. V lost 3 bases, J lost 9 bases, and 11 bases stayed unmatched. Germline assignment: CDR1 KGHSH and CDR2 LQKENI. The CDR3 covers 16 residues. The CDR3 is CASSPQSSGGHSEQFF. Here the CDR3 DNA reads TGTGCCAGCTCACCCCAGAGTAGCGGGGGGCACAGTGAGCAGTTCTTC.

This chain links TRBV29-1 with TRBJ2-5; a weak D match, TRBD2 (5 bases). CDR1 and CDR2 from the germline V gene are SQVTM and ANQGSEA. V was pared by 7 bases and J by 5 bases, with 14 bases between. The length of the CDR3 is 12 residues. The CDR3 DNA reads as TGCAGCGCCGCCCGGGGAGTCGAGACCCAGTACTTC. Protein: CSAARGVETQYF.

This clonotype turned up a few times. The genes are TRBV9 and TRBJ2-3; D is undetermined. Per germline, CDR1 SGDLS and CDR2 YYNGEE. CDR3 length: 16 residues. V lost 2 bases, J lost 0 bases, and 13 bases lay in between. CDR3 protein: CASSVMEWASTDTQYF. In DNA, the CDR3 is TGTGCCAGCAGCGTGATGGAATGGGCTAGCACAGATACGCAGTATTTT.

This clonotype came up a few times. DNA of the CDR3: TGCAGTGCTACCTCACCCGGGAGCGGTGCCACAGATACGCAGTATTTT. Its translation: CSATSPGSGATDTQYF. This chain uses TRBV20-1 with TRBJ2-3; possibly TRBD2 for D (6 bases). CDR3 length: 16 amino acids. Germline V gene data show CDR1 as DFQATT and CDR2 as SNEGSKA (reference sequence). V gave up 4 bases and J gave up 2 bases, with 19 bases separating them.

This clonotype was seen only a few times. V is TRBV9 and J is TRBJ1-3, with unresolved D. The germline V gene has CDR1 SGDLS and CDR2 YYNGEE. Trimming stripped 4 bases from V and 0 bases from J, with 11 bases between. The CDR3 contains 15 residues. Written as DNA, the CDR3 is TGTGCCAGCAGCACCCCGACCTCCTCTGGAAACACCATATATTTT. Its translation: CASSTPTSSGNTIYF. Variable domain in full (rest from reference TRBV9 and TRBJ1-3): DSGVTQTPKHLITATGQRVTLRCSPRSGDLSVYWYQQSLDQGLQFLIQYYNGEERAKGNILERFSAQQFPDLHSELNLSSLELGDSALYFCASSTPTSSGNTIYFGEGSWLTVV.

This clonotype was seen a handful of times. The V and J genes are TRBV28 and TRBJ2-2; D may be TRBD2 (6 bases). Deletions cut 11 bases from V and 2 bases from J, with 15 bases between. This CDR3 is built from 14 residues. CDR1 and CDR2 from the germline V gene are MDHEN and SYDVKM. The CDR3 here is CALAGRSNTGELFF. CDR3 DNA sequence: TGTGCCCTTGCGGGGCGCTCTAACACCGGGGAGCTGTTTTTT.

The J gene is TRBJ2-7, the V gene TRBV5-5, with 8 positions matching TRBD1. Germline CDR1 and CDR2: SGHKS and YYEKEE (reference sequence). This CDR3 has 15 residues. With V trimmed by 0 bases and J by 4 bases, 6 bases remained unmatched. The CDR3 DNA follows: TGTGCCAGCAGCTTGGGACAGGGGACCGGGTACGAGCAGTACTTC. Its translation is CASSLGQGTGYEQYF.

The chain employs TRBV6-4 and TRBJ1-2; D is ambiguous. Germline assignment: CDR1 MRHNA and CDR2 SNTAGT. The CDR3 consists of 14 residues. The V end lost 0 bases, the J end lost 9 bases, and 14 bases lay between the germline ends. The CDR3 coding sequence is TGTGCCAGCAGTGACTCTCCGGGCAGCTTCAGCTACACCTTC. This codes for CASSDSPGSFSYTF.

The chain recombines TRBV7-9 with TRBJ1-6, with D possibly being TRBD1 (5 bases). CDR3 size: 18 residues. The germline V and J ends were trimmed by 4 bases and 5 bases, with 21 bases remaining between them. Germline lookup yields CDR1 SEHNR and CDR2 FQNEAQ (reference sequence). DNA for the CDR3: TGTGCCAGCAGCTCCACACACGGCAGACAGAGTAATAATTCACCCCTCCACTTT. Translating it yields CASSSTHGRQSNNSPLHF. Based on the CDR3 plus reference TRBV7-9 and TRBJ1-6, the full variable domain is DTGVSQNPRHKITKRGQNVTFRCDPISEHNRLYWYRQTLGQGPEFLTYFQNEAQLEKSRLLSDRFSAERPKGSFSTLEIQRTEQGDSAMYLCASSSTHGRQSNNSPLHFGNGTRLTVT.

The rearrangement links TRBV20-1 to TRBJ1-5; D gene uncertain. V was clipped by 1 base and J by 1 base, with 5 bases between them. The CDR3 sequence is 13 residues long. Germline V lookup: CDR1 DFQATT, CDR2 SNEGSKA (reference sequence). The CDR3 DNA is TGCAGTGCTAGAGGAGTGAGCAATCAGCCCCAGCATTTT. This sequence encodes CSARGVSNQPQHF.

There are many counts of this clonotype. The chain is built from TRBV2 and TRBJ2-7, with D hard to call. Germline assignment: CDR1 SNHLY and CDR2 FYNNEI. There are 13 residues in the CDR3. The germline V and J ends were trimmed by 3 bases and 1 base, with 7 bases remaining between them. CDR3 in DNA: TGTGCCAGCAGTGATGTGCAATCCTACGAGCAGTACTTC. Amino acids: CASSDVQSYEQYF.